This TCR beta chain was sequenced in a study of Tregs in tolerant kidney transplant recipients. The study, taken as a whole, reports: The most relevant donor-specific Treg TCRbeta repertoire apparently came from expansion with activated donor B cells. Biological reproducibility was not directly addressed in this study.

V gave up 6 bases and J gave up 2 bases, with 14 bases separating them. Germline lookup yields CDR1 MNHEY and CDR2 SVGAGI. There are 14 residues in the CDR3. TCRdb's table, derived via immunoSEQ multiplex PCR, lists solely in-frame clones and lacks some. The repertoire includes about 20,000 clones, 82% of them detected once, and over 2% sits in the top ten. On this clone itself: Its target is not known.

CD4+CD25+CD127- Tregs, CD4+CD25- non-Tregs, CD4 and CD8 cells were sorted. This clonotype was sampled from a human donor in good health. Material: Tregs from blood. The chain carries TRBV6-5 and TRBJ2-7; D perhaps matches TRBD1 (5 bases). This chain's CDR3 is CASSGHLRTYEQYF. The CDR3 bases are TGTGCCAGCAGCGGACACCTACGTACCTACGAGCAGTACTTC.